The clone carrying this TCR beta chain has a handful of counts. What it binds is unknown. Looked up from germline, CDR1 is SQVTM and CDR2 is ANQGSEA. The length of the CDR3 is 14 residues. V was trimmed by 4 bases and J by 1 base, leaving 11 bases between them. TCRdb re-derived calls from the reads in MiXCR, one entry per CDR3 protein. The table has approximately 250,000 distinct CDR3 sequences, less than 9.5% seen once. This record belongs to a study of T cell repertoires in cytomegalovirus infection. The wider study: Public TCR beta signature analysis indicated the presence of both CMV infection and matching HLA type. Study-level results: Summed frequency of public TCR beta families distinguished CMV carriers with the relevant HLA. The ex vivo response was dominated by HLA-C-restricted CMV-specific TCR beta clonotypes.

This TCR came from a human donor in good health (CMV status not recorded). Some clones in this sample may be carry-over from other donors' samples. The chain combines TRBV29-1 with TRBJ1-3; D unresolved. The sequenced sample was PBMCs. The CDR3 nucleotides read TGCAGCGTTGGGTCAGGCATGTCTGGAAACACCATATATTTT. Translated: CSVGSGMSGNTIYF.